Given below is one T cell receptor beta chain in context. These data are taken from a study of T cell responses to AZD1222 COVID-19 vaccine. Germline CDR1 and CDR2: SGHNT and YYREEE (reference sequence). Trimming took 2 bases from V and 0 from J, leaving 8 bases between them. The CDR3 extends over 14 amino acids. The protocol was immunoSEQ multiplex PCR, while the TCRdb copy is restricted to in-frame clones and leaves out a portion. The sample contains about 140,000 clones, 84% of which appear only once. The sequencing used peripheral blood, collected on day 0 of AZD1222 vaccination. V and J are TRBV5-4 and TRBJ2-5; possible D gene TRBD1, 6 bases. The receptor was derived from an adult in good health. The CDR3 protein is CASSLRTDQETQYF. CDR3 sequence (DNA): TGTGCCAGCAGCTTAAGGACAGACCAAGAGACCCAGTACTTC.